This T cell receptor (beta chain) was documented in a study of regulatory T cells in long-lasting Graves disease. Study results and caveats: Researchers examined only peripheral blood and not thyroid tissue. Persistent disease exhibited a predilection for TRBV28, TRBJ1-2 and TRBJ2-5. Possibly, accuracy suffered from the small sample size.

Time point here: persistent/refractory GD, antithyroid drugs over 5 years with positive TRAb. Preparation of the TCR library used RNA extracted from PBMCs. By American Thyroid Association guidelines, Graves' disease was diagnosed in the cohort. This clonotype was seen many times. The antigen is undetermined. In building TCR beta libraries, iRepertoire HTBI primers were used together with Arm-PCR of CDR3 regions. TCRdb re-analysed the multiplex PCR reads in MiXCR, keeping a single row per CDR3 protein. The sample holds approximately 400,000 distinct CDR3 sequences; 23% are singletons and the top ten take about a quarter. The CDR3 extends over 15 amino acids. Germline-derived CDR1 and CDR2 are SQVTM and ANQGSEA. V trimming: 5 bases; J trimming: 5 bases; junction bases outside the gene matches: 10.

Material: peripheral blood mononuclear cells (PBMCs), obtained when the disease was refractory, from a patient treated with antithyroid drugs. This chain joins TRBV29-1 and TRBJ2-7; TRBD2 agrees at 12 bases. This clonotype originated in a female donor with Graves disease. CDR3 nucleotides: TGCAGCGTTATCGTACCGGGACTAGCGGGTAACGAGCAGTACTTC. It is translated as CSVIVPGLAGNEQYF.